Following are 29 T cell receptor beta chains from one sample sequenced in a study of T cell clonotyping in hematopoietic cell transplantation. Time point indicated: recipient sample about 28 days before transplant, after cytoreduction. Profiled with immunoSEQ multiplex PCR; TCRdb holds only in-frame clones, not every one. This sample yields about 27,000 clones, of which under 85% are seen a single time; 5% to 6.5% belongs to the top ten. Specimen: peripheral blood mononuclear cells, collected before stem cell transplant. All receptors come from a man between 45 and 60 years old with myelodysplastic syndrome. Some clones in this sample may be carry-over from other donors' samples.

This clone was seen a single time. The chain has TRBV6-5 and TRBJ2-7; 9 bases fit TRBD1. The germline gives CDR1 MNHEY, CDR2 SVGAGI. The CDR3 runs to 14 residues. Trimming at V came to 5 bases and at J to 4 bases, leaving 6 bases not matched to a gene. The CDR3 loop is CASSRDRVLYEQYF. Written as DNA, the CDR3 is TGTGCCAGCAGTCGGGACAGGGTTTTGTACGAGCAGTACTTC.

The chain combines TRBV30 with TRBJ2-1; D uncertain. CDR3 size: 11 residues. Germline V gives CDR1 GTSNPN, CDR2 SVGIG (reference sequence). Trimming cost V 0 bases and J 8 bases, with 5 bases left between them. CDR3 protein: CAWSVLYEQFF. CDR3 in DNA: TGTGCCTGGAGTGTACTGTATGAGCAGTTCTTC.

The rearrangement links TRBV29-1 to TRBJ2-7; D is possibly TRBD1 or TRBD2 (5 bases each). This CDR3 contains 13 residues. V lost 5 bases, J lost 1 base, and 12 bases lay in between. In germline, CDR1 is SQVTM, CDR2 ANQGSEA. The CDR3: CSVMRWGSYEQYF. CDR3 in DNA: TGCAGCGTTATGAGGTGGGGGTCCTACGAGCAGTACTTC.

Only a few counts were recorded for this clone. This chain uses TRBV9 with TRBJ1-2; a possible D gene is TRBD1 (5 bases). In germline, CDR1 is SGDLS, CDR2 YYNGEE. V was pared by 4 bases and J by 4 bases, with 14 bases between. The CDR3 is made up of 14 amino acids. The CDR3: CASSFASGSYGYTF. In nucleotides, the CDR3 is TGTGCCAGCAGCTTTGCCTCAGGGTCCTATGGCTACACCTTC.

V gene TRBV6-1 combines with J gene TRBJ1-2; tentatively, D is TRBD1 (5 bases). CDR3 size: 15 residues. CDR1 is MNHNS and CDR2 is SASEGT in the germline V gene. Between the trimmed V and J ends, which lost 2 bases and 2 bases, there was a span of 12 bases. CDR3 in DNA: TGTGCCAGCAGTGAATACTTGCGGGGGAACTATGGCTACACCTTC. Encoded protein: CASSEYLRGNYGYTF.

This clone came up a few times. CDR3 sequence: CASSPLGAYEQYF. In DNA form, the CDR3 reads TGTGCCAGCAGCCCCCTCGGGGCCTACGAGCAGTACTTC. The rearrangement uses TRBV14 and TRBJ2-7; D possibly corresponds to TRBD2 (5 bases). The ends were cut back, 4 bases at V and 2 bases at J, with 9 bases in the middle. This CDR3 region has 13 residues. CDR1 and CDR2 from the germline V gene are SGHDN and FVKESK.

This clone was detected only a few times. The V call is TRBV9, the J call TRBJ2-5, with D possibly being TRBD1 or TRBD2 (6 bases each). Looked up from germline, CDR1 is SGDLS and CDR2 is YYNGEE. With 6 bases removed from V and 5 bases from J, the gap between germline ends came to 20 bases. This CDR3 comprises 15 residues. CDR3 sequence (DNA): TGTGCCAGCACCGGGGGCGGAGGGGCTGAGGAGACCCAGTACTTC. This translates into CASTGGGGAEETQYF.

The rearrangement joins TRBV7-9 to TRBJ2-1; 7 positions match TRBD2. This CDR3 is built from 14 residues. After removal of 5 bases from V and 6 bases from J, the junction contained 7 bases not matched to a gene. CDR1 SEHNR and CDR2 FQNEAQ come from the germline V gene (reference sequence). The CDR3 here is CASSPERDGNEQFF. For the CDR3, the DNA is TGTGCCAGCAGCCCGGAGCGGGACGGCAATGAGCAGTTCTTC. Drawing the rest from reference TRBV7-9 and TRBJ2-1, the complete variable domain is DTGVSQNPRHKITKRGQNVTFRCDPISEHNRLYWYRQTLGQGPEFLTYFQNEAQLEKSRLLSDRFSAERPKGSFSTLEIQRTEQGDSAMYLCASSPERDGNEQFFGPGTRLTVL.

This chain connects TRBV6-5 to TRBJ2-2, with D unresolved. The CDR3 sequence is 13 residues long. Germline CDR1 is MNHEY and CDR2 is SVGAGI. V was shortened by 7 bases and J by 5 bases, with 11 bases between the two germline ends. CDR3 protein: CASTWKGTGELFF. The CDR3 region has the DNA TGTGCCAGCACCTGGAAGGGAACCGGGGAGCTGTTTTTT.

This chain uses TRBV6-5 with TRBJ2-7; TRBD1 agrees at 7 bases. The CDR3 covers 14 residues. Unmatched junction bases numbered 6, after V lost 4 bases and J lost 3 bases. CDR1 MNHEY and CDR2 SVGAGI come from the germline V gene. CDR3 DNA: TGTGCCAGCAGTTCCCGAGGGACAGACTACGAGCAGTACTTC. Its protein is CASSSRGTDYEQYF.

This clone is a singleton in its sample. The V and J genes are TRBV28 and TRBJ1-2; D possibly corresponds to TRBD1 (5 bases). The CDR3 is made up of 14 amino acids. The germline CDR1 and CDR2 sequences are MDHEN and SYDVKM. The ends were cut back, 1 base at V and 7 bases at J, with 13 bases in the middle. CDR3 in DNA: TGTGCCAGCAGTTTATCCGGGGCGCGGGGTGGCTACACCTTC. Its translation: CASSLSGARGGYTF.

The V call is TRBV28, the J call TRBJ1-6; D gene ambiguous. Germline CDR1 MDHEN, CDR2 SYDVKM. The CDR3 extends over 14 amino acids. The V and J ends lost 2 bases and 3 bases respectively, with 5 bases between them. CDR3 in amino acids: CASSLDNYNSPLHF. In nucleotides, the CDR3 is TGTGCCAGCAGTTTAGACAACTATAATTCACCCCTCCACTTT.

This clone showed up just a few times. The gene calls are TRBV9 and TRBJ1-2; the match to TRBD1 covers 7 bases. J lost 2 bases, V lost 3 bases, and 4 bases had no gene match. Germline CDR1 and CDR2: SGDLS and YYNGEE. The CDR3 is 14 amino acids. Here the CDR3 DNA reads TGTGCCAGCAGCGAGGGGGACAGCAACTATGGCTACACCTTC. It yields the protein CASSEGDSNYGYTF.

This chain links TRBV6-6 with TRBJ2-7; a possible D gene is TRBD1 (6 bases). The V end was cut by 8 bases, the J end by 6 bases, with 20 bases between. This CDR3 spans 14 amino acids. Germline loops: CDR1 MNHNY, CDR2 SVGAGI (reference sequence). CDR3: CASWDTFSPLEQYF. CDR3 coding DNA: TGTGCCAGCTGGGACACCTTTTCCCCTCTCGAGCAGTACTTC.

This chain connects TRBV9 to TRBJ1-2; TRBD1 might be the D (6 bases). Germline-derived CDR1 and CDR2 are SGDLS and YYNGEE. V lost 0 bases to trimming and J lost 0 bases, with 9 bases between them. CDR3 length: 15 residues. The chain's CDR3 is CASSVEQGTNYGYTF. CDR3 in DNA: TGTGCCAGCAGCGTAGAACAGGGTACTAACTATGGCTACACCTTC.

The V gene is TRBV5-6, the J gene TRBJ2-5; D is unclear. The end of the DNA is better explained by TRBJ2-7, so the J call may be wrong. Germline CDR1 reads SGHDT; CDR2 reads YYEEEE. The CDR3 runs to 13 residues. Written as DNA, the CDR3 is TGTGCCAGCAGCCAACGACGGTACTACGAGCAGTACTTC. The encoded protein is CASSQRRYYEQYF.

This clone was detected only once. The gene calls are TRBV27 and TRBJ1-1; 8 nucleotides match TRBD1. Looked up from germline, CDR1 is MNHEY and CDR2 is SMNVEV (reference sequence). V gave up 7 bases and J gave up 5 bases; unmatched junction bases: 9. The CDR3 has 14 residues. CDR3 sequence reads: CASTTQGAWTEAFF. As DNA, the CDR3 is TGTGCCAGCACCACGCAGGGGGCTTGGACTGAAGCTTTCTTT.

The CDR3 bases are TGTGCCAGTAGTATCGGACAGGGGAACTATGGCTACACCTTC. Translating it yields CASSIGQGNYGYTF. This chain links TRBV19 with TRBJ1-2; 9 nucleotides align to TRBD1. Germline CDR1 and CDR2: LNHDA and SQIVND (reference sequence). V shed 3 bases, J shed 2 bases, and the junction held 1 base outside the gene matches. CDR3 length: 14 amino acids.

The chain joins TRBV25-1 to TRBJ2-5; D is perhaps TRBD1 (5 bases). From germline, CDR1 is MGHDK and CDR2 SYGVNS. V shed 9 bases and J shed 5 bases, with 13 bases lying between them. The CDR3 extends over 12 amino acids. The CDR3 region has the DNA TGTGCCAGGGGTTTGGGGCTGGAGACCCAGTACTTC. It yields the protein CARGLGLETQYF.

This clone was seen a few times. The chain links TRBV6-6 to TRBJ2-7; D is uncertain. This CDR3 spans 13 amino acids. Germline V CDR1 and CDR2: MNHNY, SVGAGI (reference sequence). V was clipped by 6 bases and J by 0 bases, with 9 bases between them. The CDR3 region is CASRERSSYEQYF. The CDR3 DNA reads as TGTGCCAGCAGGGAAAGAAGCTCCTACGAGCAGTACTTC.

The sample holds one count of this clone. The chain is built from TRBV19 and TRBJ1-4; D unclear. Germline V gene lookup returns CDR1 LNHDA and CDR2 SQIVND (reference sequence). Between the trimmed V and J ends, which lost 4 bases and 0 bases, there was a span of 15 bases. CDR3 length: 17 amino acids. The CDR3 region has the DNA TGTGCCAGTAGTACCCAAGTCGAGAGTGCAACTAATGAAAAACTGTTTTTT. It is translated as CASSTQVESATNEKLFF.

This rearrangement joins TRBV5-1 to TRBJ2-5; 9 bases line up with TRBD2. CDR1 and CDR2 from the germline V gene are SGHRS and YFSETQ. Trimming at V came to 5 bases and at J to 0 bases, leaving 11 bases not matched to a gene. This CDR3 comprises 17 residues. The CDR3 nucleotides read TGCGCCAGCAGATTAGGGCAGACTAGCGGCTACCAAGAGACCCAGTACTTC. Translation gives CASRLGQTSGYQETQYF. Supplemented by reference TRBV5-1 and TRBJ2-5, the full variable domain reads KAGVTQTPRYLIKTRGQQVTLSCSPISGHRSVSWYQQTPGQGLQFLFEYFSETQRNKGNFPGRFSGRQFSNSRSEMNVSTLELGDSALYLCASRLGQTSGYQETQYFGPGTRLLVL.

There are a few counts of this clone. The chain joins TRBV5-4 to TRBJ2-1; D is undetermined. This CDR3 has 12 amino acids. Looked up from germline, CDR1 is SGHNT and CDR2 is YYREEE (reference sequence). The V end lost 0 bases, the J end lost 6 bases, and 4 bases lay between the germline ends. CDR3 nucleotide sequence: TGTGCCAGCAGCTTGGACCTCAATGAGCAGTTCTTC. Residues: CASSLDLNEQFF. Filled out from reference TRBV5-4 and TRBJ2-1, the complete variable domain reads ETGVTQSPTHLIKTRGQQVTLRCSSQSGHNTVSWYQQALGQGPQFIFQYYREEENGRGNFPPRFSGLQFPNYSSELNVNALELDDSALYLCASSLDLNEQFFGPGTRLTVL.

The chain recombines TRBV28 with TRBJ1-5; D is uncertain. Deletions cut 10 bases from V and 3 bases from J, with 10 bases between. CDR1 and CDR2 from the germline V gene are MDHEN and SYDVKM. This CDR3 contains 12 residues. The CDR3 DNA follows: TGTGCCACACGGCCTCCCAATCAGCCCCAGCATTTT. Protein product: CATRPPNQPQHF.

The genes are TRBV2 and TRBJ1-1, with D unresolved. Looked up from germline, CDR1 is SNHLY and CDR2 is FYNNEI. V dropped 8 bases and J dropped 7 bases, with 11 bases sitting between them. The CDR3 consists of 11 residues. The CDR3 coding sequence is TGTGCCAGCGCTTACGTGGGTGAAGCTTTCTTT. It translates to CASAYVGEAFF.

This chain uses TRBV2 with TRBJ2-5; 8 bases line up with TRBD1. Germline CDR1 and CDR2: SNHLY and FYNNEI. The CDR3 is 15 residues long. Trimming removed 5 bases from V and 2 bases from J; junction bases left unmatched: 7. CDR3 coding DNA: TGTGCCAGCAGTCCCGGACAGGGAATTCAAGAGACCCAGTACTTC. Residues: CASSPGQGIQETQYF.

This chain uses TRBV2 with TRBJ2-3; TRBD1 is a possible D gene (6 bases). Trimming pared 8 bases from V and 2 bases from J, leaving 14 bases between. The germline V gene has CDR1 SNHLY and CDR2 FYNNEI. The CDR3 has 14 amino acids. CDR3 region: CASGGQLDTDTQYF. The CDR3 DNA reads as TGTGCCAGCGGAGGACAGCTAGACACAGATACGCAGTATTTT.

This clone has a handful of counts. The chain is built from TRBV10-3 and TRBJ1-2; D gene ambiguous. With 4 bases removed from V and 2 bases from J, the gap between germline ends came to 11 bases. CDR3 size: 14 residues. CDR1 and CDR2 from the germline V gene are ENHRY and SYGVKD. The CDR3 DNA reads TGTGCCATCAGTGCGTCTGGCAGAAACTATGGCTACACCTTC. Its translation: CAISASGRNYGYTF.

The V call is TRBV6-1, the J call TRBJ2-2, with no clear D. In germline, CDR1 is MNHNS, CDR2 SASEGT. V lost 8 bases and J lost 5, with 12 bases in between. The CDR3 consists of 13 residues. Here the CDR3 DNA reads TGTGCCAGCGGCCGTGAACGGACCGGGGAGCTGTTTTTT. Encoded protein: CASGRERTGELFF.